The 15 T cell receptor beta chains listed next were all sequenced from one sample in a study of T-cell reconstitution after alpha-beta-depleted transplantation in children (dated by TCRdb to the mid-2010s). Library creation used PCR. Sequencing relied on an Illumina HiSeq 2500. Molecular barcoding was employed in the preparation of TCR libraries, with unique molecular identifiers being used to normalize TCRbeta repertoire quantification. In TCRdb, the public reads were trimmed at Q25 with fastp and aligned with MiXCR, with productive beta chains retained. Each entry merges the rows of one CDR3 protein and shows their most common DNA and genes. In this sample the table shows some 460,000 distinct CDR3 sequences, about 17% of which occur a single time. The leading ten clones occupy around 28% of the sample. The sample's treatment or condition label, in plain terms: allogeneic hematopoietic cell transplantation with graft depleted of TCRalphabeta T cells and CD19 B cells.

The material sequenced was PBMCs, mostly from graft donor cells, taken 360 days after TCRalphabeta/CD19-depleted stem cell transplant. These receptors originate from a boy younger than two who had a stem cell transplant for Wiskott-Aldrich syndrome, so the T cells may come from the graft donor.

The chain joins TRBV20-1 to TRBJ2-7; possibly TRBD1 for D (6 bases). The CDR3 contains 12 residues. Germline CDR1 DFQATT, CDR2 SNEGSKA (reference sequence). V gave up 6 bases and J gave up 5 bases, with 14 bases separating them. The CDR3 nucleotides read TGCAGTGCACCACAGGGTTTCAACGAGCAGTACTTC. This encodes CSAPQGFNEQYF.

The chain is built from TRBV20-1 and TRBJ2-2, with 12 bases lining up with TRBD2. V lost 4 bases to trimming and J lost 1 base; unmatched junction nucleotides: 4. The germline V gene has CDR1 DFQATT and CDR2 SNEGSKA (reference sequence). The CDR3 loop spans 16 amino acids. The CDR3 nucleotides are TGCAGTGCTACACCGGGACTAGCGGGGAACACCGGGGAGCTGTTTTTT. This gives the protein CSATPGLAGNTGELFF.

This clonotype appeared a few times. The chain joins TRBV10-3 to TRBJ2-7, with 11 bases identical to TRBD2. Germline-derived CDR1 and CDR2 are ENHRY and SYGVKD. CDR3 length: 14 amino acids. Germline trimming cut 7 bases from V and 5 bases from J; bases unmatched to any gene: 7. CDR3 loop: CAIMEPGLADEQYF. DNA for the CDR3: TGTGCCATCATGGAGCCGGGACTAGCGGACGAGCAGTACTTC.

Ten or more counts support this clonotype. V gene TRBV28 combines with J gene TRBJ2-5; 8 bases are shared with TRBD1. The germline gives CDR1 MDHEN, CDR2 SYDVKM. The CDR3 is 15 amino acids. J was trimmed by 5 bases and V by 3 bases; bases with no gene match: 8. The CDR3 here is CASSFSTGGWETQYF. The CDR3 DNA is TGTGCCAGCAGTTTTAGTACAGGGGGTTGGGAGACCCAGTACTTC. The complete variable domain, with remaining parts taken from reference TRBV28 and TRBJ2-5, reads DVKVTQSSRYLVKRTGEKVFLECVQDMDHENMFWYRQDPGLGLRLIYFSYDVKMKEKGDIPEGYSVSREKKERFSLILESASTNQTSMYLCASSFSTGGWETQYFGPGTRLLVL.

This clonotype was observed a few times. The V gene is TRBV5-1, the J gene TRBJ2-7; possibly TRBD1 for D (6 bases). The germline V gene has CDR1 SGHRS and CDR2 YFSETQ. This CDR3 has 15 amino acids. V lost 0 bases and J 3 bases, leaving 13 bases between the germline ends. CDR3: CASSLVSGVDYEQYF. The DNA for the CDR3 is TGCGCCAGCAGCTTGGTTTCAGGGGTTGACTACGAGCAGTACTTC.

The chain combines TRBV12-3 or TRBV12-4 with TRBJ1-2; D is possibly TRBD1 (6 bases). This CDR3 comprises 12 residues. V dropped 6 bases and J dropped 2 bases, with 7 bases sitting between them. The CDR3 region is CASSGTNYGYTF. The CDR3, as DNA: TGTGCCAGCAGCGGGACAAACTATGGCTACACCTTC.

The chain links TRBV5-1 to TRBJ2-7; D gene unclear. V gave up 2 bases and J gave up 1 base, with 13 bases separating them. This CDR3 is built from 15 residues. Germline CDR1 reads SGHRS; CDR2 reads YFSETQ. CDR3 residues: CASSLHPDLSYEQYF. CDR3 coding DNA: TGCGCCAGCAGCTTACATCCGGACCTGTCCTACGAGCAGTACTTC.

This clonotype was detected many times. The chain couples TRBV12-3 or TRBV12-4 to TRBJ2-5, with D possibly TRBD1 on 8 matching bases. V shed 7 bases and J shed 5 bases, with 23 bases lying between them. The CDR3 extends over 16 amino acids. The CDR3 bases are TGTGCCAGCAAAAAGCGGGGACAGGCCGAGGGGGAGACCCAGTACTTC. Its protein product is CASKKRGQAEGETQYF.

This clonotype was counted a few times. V usage is TRBV3-1 and J usage is TRBJ2-1; TRBD2 matches at 13 bases. V dropped 1 base and J dropped 13; count of bases not matched to a gene: 13. The CDR3 length is 17 residues. Germline lookup yields CDR1 LGHDT and CDR2 YNNKEL (reference sequence). The CDR3: CASSQAKPGTSGVEQFF. The DNA of the CDR3 is TGTGCCAGCAGCCAAGCCAAACCCGGGACTAGCGGGGTTGAACAGTTCTTC.

V and J are TRBV24-1 and TRBJ2-1, with D uncertain. Germline loops: CDR1 KGHDR, CDR2 SFDVKD. Trimming shortened V by 0 bases and J by 4 bases, and 6 bases separated the two germline ends. CDR3 size: 14 residues. This chain's CDR3 is CATSDLASYNEQFF. The CDR3, as DNA: TGTGCCACCAGTGATTTGGCGAGTTACAATGAGCAGTTCTTC.

Only a few counts were recorded for this clonotype. Here the CDR3 DNA reads TGTGCCAGTAGTACCACCCAAGGACTAGCCCACGAGCAGTACTTC. Protein product: CASSTTQGLAHEQYF. This rearrangement joins TRBV19 to TRBJ2-7, with TRBD2 matching 8 bases. Germline CDR1 reads LNHDA; CDR2 reads SQIVND (reference sequence). With V trimmed by 4 bases and J by 5 bases, 10 bases remained unmatched. The CDR3 is 15 residues long.

A single count supports this clonotype. V gene TRBV27 combines with J gene TRBJ2-1, with 16 bases lining up with TRBD2. The CDR3 is 18 amino acids. Germline-derived CDR1 and CDR2 are MNHEY and SMNVEV (reference sequence). With V trimmed by 7 bases and J by 7 bases, 13 bases remained unmatched. The CDR3 loop reads CASTPRGTSGRAWNEQFF. In DNA form, the CDR3 reads TGTGCCAGCACTCCCCGAGGGACTAGCGGGAGGGCTTGGAATGAGCAGTTCTTC.

The J gene is TRBJ2-3, the V gene TRBV28, with 8 bases aligning to TRBD2. The CDR3 consists of 15 residues. Germline values: CDR1 MDHEN, CDR2 SYDVKM. V trimming: 3 bases; J trimming: 5 bases; junction bases outside the gene matches: 7. CDR3 coding DNA: TGTGCCAGCAGTTTCCGGGGGGGCCTGGGAGATACGCAGTATTTT. Protein: CASSFRGGLGDTQYF.

This clonotype was recorded a few times. The genes are TRBV20-1 and TRBJ2-3, with D possibly TRBD2 on 5 matching bases. The V end was cut by 4 bases, the J end by 0 bases, with 14 bases between. CDR1 and CDR2 (germline): DFQATT, SNEGSKA (reference sequence). The CDR3 spans 15 residues. The CDR3 loop reads CSATRGRGSTDTQYF. The DNA of the CDR3 is TGCAGTGCTACCCGCGGGCGCGGAAGCACAGATACGCAGTATTTT.

V is TRBV4-2 and J is TRBJ2-3; D is unresolved. The CDR3 extends over 14 amino acids. Germline CDR1 LGHNA, CDR2 YNFKEQ. V was cut by 1 base and J by 7 bases, with 12 bases left in between. The CDR3 DNA sequence: TGTGCCAGCAGCCAAGTCAATAAGCCCCATACGCAGTATTTT. Translating gives CASSQVNKPHTQYF.